The 17 T cell receptor beta chains below were found in one sample sequenced in a study of beta chain features in type 1 diabetes. Study-wide results and limits: Moderate yet significant TCRB CDR3 shortening was seen in Type 1 diabetes patients in all four CD4+ subsets.

These receptors' antigens are unknown. Since all of the isolated RNA was reverse transcribed, expressed TCRB transcripts were what got sequenced. Produced via immunoSEQ multiplex PCR; TCRdb's table is partial and in-frame only. The table lists roughly 150,000 clones, 10% to 13% of them singletons. Sample: central memory CD4+ T cells from blood. Every receptor here comes from a man under 40 with type 1 diabetes.

This clone showed up just a few times. The rearrangement uses TRBV15 and TRBJ1-1, with unresolved D. The CDR3 sequence is 15 residues long. The V and J ends lost 5 bases and 2 bases respectively, with 15 bases between them. The germline V gene encodes CDR1 LNHNV and CDR2 YYDKDF (reference sequence). The CDR3 region has the DNA TGTGCCACCAGCCCCCGACTGCTCCTTAACACTGAAGCTTTCTTT. This translates into CATSPRLLLNTEAFF. Supplemented by reference TRBV15 and TRBJ1-1, the full variable domain reads DAMVIQNPRYQVTQFGKPVTLSCSQTLNHNVMYWYQQKSSQAPKLLFHYYDKDFNNEADTPDNFQSRRPNTSFCFLDIRSPGLGDTAMYLCATSPRLLLNTEAFFGQGTRLTVV.

Remarks on this clone: One junction end disagrees with the germline gene, perhaps due to a read error. The rearrangement joins TRBV5-6 to TRBJ2-3, with D tentatively TRBD2 (5 bases). This CDR3 contains 13 residues. Germline lookup yields CDR1 SGHDT and CDR2 YYEEEE. This CDR3 reads CASGLRSGNTQYF. The DNA for the CDR3 is TGTGCCAGCGGCTTGAGGTCGGGGAATACGCAGTATTTT.

This clone was seen a few times. The V and J genes are TRBV5-1 and TRBJ2-1; 9 positions agree with TRBD1. CDR3 length equals 17 residues. J lost 1 base, V lost 3 bases, and 8 bases had no gene match. In germline, CDR1 is SGHRS, CDR2 YFSETQ. The CDR3 reads CASSSTGGTGSYNEQFF. CDR3 nucleotide sequence: TGCGCCAGCAGCTCCACCGGAGGGACAGGGTCCTACAATGAGCAGTTCTTC.

This clone was picked up a small number of times. The chain links TRBV6-1 to TRBJ2-5, with TRBD1 matching over 8 bases. V gave up 4 bases and J gave up 7 bases; unmatched junction bases: 8. The CDR3 runs 14 residues. The germline gives CDR1 MNHNS, CDR2 SASEGT. The CDR3 DNA reads TGTGCCAGCAGTGCAGGACAGGGACGAGGGACCCAGTACTTC. It encodes CASSAGQGRGTQYF.

The table lists this clone with a few counts. CDR3 nucleotide sequence: TGTGCCAGCATTCGGGGAGGGGGGCGCGGGTACGAGCAGTACTTC. This translates into CASIRGGGRGYEQYF. The chain is built from TRBV21-1 and TRBJ2-7; the D call TRBD2 from the table was never checked on the DNA. TRBV21-1 is annotated as a pseudogene. The CDR3 is made up of 15 amino acids.

The rearrangement joins TRBV15 to TRBJ2-1; 7 bases fit TRBD2. CDR1 and CDR2 from the germline V gene are LNHNV and YYDKDF (reference sequence). The ends lost 3 bases at V and 8 bases at J; junction bases unmatched: 4. The CDR3 sequence is 13 residues long. CDR3 coding DNA: TGTGCCACCAGCAGGTTTGGGGGGGATGAGCAGTTCTTC. It is translated as CATSRFGGDEQFF.

For this clone: The same CDR3 arises from other DNA sequences in this sample as well. This sequence joins TRBV10-3 and TRBJ2-3; D unclear. This CDR3 contains 14 residues. Germline assignment: CDR1 ENHRY and CDR2 SYGVKD. Trimming took off 0 bases at V and 5 bases at J, with 9 bases between the two ends. The CDR3 region is CAISESVERDTQYF. DNA for the CDR3: TGTGCCATCAGTGAGTCAGTGGAGAGAGATACGCAGTATTTT.

This clone was observed a handful of times. This chain connects TRBV9 to TRBJ2-1; D is perhaps TRBD2 (6 bases). Between the trimmed V and J ends, which lost 0 bases and 7 bases, there was a span of 14 bases. Germline CDR1 reads SGDLS; CDR2 reads YYNGEE. CDR3 size: 15 residues. CDR3 DNA: TGTGCCAGCAGCGTAGTGGCTTTTGCGGGGAATGAGCAGTTCTTC. As protein: CASSVVAFAGNEQFF.

The chain is built from TRBV5-1 and TRBJ2-1, with 10 bases lining up with TRBD2. The length of the CDR3 is 14 residues. The V gene end was trimmed by 4 bases and the J gene end by 7 bases; junction bases not matched to a gene: 5. CDR1 and CDR2 from the germline V gene are SGHRS and YFSETQ. The CDR3 bases are TGCGCCAGCAGCATGTCTAGCGGGAGAAATGAGCAGTTCTTC. Translation: CASSMSSGRNEQFF.

The rearrangement links TRBV29-1 to TRBJ2-5, with 9 bases matching TRBD2. The last part of the DNA fits TRBJ2-7 better; the J call may be wrong. This CDR3 comprises 13 residues. In germline, CDR1 is SQVTM, CDR2 ANQGSEA. CDR3 sequence (DNA): TGCAGCGTTGGCGGGAGGGCCGGAGACGAGCAGTACTTC. Its translation: CSVGGRAGDEQYF.

The chain links TRBV7-3 to TRBJ1-1; no clear D. The V end was cut by 4 bases, the J end by 6 bases, with 12 bases between. The CDR3 has 13 amino acids. The germline gives CDR1 SGHTA, CDR2 FQGTGA. The CDR3 nucleotides are TGTGCCAGCAGCTCCCAGGATGGCTCTGAAGCTTTCTTT. This codes for CASSSQDGSEAFF.

The table lists this clone with a few counts. This chain links TRBV7-9 with TRBJ2-3, with D unclear. The CDR3 has 13 residues. V gave up 1 base and J gave up 5 bases, with 7 bases separating them. From germline, CDR1 is SEHNR and CDR2 FQNEAQ (reference sequence). CDR3: CASSLDPGDTQYF. The CDR3 DNA is TGTGCCAGCAGCTTAGACCCAGGAGATACGCAGTATTTT.

This clone was seen a handful of times. The V and J genes are TRBV10-3 and TRBJ2-3, with D possibly TRBD2 on 6 matching bases. V was trimmed by 10 bases and J by 0 bases, leaving 17 bases between them. There are 15 residues in the CDR3. Germline lookup yields CDR1 ENHRY and CDR2 SYGVKD. CDR3 coding DNA: TGTGCCACCGGCCTCGGGCGGGGTAGCACAGATACGCAGTATTTT. Protein product: CATGLGRGSTDTQYF.

This clone showed up many times. The rearrangement links TRBV19 to TRBJ2-3, with D possibly matching TRBD1 (5 bases). Germline CDR1 and CDR2: LNHDA and SQIVND (reference sequence). Trimming shortened V by 3 bases and J by 10 bases, and 11 bases separated the two germline ends. CDR3 length: 12 amino acids. CDR3 nucleotides: TGTGCCAGTAGTATGTGGGGCGGAGCGCAGTATTTT. Its translation: CASSMWGGAQYF.

The gene calls are TRBV7-9 and TRBJ2-7; D is uncertain. The CDR3 has 12 residues. V was shortened by 5 bases and J by 10 bases, with 15 bases between the two germline ends. Germline V gene data show CDR1 as SEHNR and CDR2 as FQNEAQ (reference sequence). This CDR3 is CASSPFVQLQYF. CDR3 in DNA: TGTGCCAGCAGCCCATTCGTACAGCTCCAGTACTTC.

This chain uses TRBV6-6 with TRBJ2-1, with a possible D match to TRBD1 (5 bases). CDR3 size: 15 residues. Per the germline V gene, CDR1 is MNHNY and CDR2 is SVGAGI (reference sequence). Trimming left V 2 bases short and J 8 bases short, with 16 bases between. This chain's CDR3 is CASSYTDKTFDEQFF. In DNA form, the CDR3 reads TGTGCCAGCAGTTACACGGACAAGACCTTTGATGAGCAGTTCTTC.

There are a few counts of this clone. The rearrangement joins TRBV19 to TRBJ2-1; TRBD2 aligns across 7 bases. This CDR3 is 14 amino acids long. With V trimmed by 5 bases and J by 4 bases, 5 bases remained unmatched. Germline CDR1 reads LNHDA; CDR2 reads SQIVND (reference sequence). CDR3 protein: CASSQGTTYNEQFF. CDR3 nucleotides: TGTGCCAGTAGTCAAGGGACTACGTACAATGAGCAGTTCTTC.